This TCR beta chain stems from a study of technical replicates of blood from a handful of donors. The data were produced by immunoSEQ multiplex PCR, yet TCRdb's version contains in-frame clones alone and is incomplete. The data contain roughly 69,000 clones, approximately 86% of them singletons. The germline V gene has CDR1 LNHNV and CDR2 YYDKDF (reference sequence). This CDR3 comprises 14 residues. V was clipped by 7 bases and J by 10 bases; unmatched bases: 11. The sequenced sample consisted of PBMCs. This TCR came from a human donor in good health. Some clones in this sample may be carry-over from other donors' samples. The chain uses TRBV15 and TRBJ1-5; TRBD1 aligns across 9 bases. The CDR3 nucleotides read TGTGCCACCACCCGCGGGACAGGGATTCAACCCCAGCATTTT. Protein sequence: CATTRGTGIQPQHF.